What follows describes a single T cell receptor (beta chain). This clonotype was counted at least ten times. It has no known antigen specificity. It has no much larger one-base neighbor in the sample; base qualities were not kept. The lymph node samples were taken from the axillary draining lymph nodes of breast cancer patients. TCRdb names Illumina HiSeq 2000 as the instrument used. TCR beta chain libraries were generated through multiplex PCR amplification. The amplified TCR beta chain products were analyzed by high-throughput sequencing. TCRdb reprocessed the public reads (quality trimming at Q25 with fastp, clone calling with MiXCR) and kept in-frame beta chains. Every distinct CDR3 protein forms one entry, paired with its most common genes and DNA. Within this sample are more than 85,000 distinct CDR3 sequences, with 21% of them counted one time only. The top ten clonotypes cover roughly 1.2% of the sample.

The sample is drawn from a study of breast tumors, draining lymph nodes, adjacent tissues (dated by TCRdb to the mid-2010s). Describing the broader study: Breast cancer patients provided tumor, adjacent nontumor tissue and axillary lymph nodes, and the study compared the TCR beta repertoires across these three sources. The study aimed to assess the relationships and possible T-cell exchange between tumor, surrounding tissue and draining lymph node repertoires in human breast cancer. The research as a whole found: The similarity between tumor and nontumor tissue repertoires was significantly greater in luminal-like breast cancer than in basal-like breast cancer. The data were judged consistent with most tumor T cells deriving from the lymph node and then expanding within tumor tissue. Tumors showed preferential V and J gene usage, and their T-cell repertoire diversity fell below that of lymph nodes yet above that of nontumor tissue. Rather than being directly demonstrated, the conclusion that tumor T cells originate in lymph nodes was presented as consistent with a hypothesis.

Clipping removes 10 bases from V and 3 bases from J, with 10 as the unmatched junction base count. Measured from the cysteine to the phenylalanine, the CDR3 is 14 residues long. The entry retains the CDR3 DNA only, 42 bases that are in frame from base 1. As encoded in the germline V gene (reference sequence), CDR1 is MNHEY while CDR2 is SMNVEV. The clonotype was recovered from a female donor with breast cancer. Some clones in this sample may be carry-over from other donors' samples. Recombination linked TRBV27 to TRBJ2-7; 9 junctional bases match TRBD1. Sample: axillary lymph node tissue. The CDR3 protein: CATSWTGASYEQYF. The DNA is TGTGCCACCTCCTGGACAGGGGCTAGCTACGAGCAGTACTTC.